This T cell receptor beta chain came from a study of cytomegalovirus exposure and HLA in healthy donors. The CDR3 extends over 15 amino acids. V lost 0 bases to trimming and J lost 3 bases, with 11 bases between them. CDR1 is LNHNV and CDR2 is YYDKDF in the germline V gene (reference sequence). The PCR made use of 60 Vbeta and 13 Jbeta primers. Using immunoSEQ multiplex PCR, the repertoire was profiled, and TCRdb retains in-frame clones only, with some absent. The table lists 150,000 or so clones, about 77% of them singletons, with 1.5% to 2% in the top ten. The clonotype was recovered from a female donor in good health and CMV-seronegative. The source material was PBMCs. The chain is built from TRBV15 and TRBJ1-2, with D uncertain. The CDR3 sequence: CATSRDQLGDYGYTF. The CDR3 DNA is TGTGCCACCAGCAGAGATCAACTGGGAGACTATGGCTACACCTTC. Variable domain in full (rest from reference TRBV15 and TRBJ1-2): DAMVIQNPRYQVTQFGKPVTLSCSQTLNHNVMYWYQQKSSQAPKLLFHYYDKDFNNEADTPDNFQSRRPNTSFCFLDIRSPGLGDTAMYLCATSRDQLGDYGYTFGSGTRLTVV.